The 14 T cell receptor beta chains presented below share a single source sample, sequenced in a study of blood T cell repertoires in COVID-19. Here immunoSEQ multiplex PCR was the method, and the copy in TCRdb shows in-frame clones only, minus some. This sample has some 400,000 clones, with roughly 92% found just once. Specimen: PBMCs or T cells enriched from blood (not recorded which). The receptors originated from a woman aged 40 to 50 who had been exposed to COVID-19.

In its sample, this clone was seen once. V is TRBV29-1 and J is TRBJ2-1, with 7 bases identical to TRBD2. CDR1 is SQVTM, CDR2 ANQGSEA, per germline. The CDR3 length is 13 residues. Trimming cost V 4 bases and J 5 bases; bases outside gene matches: 5. For the CDR3, the DNA is TGCAGCGTTGTCCTAGCGGTACACAATGAGCAGTTCTTC. Amino acids: CSVVLAVHNEQFF.

The chain recombines TRBV19 with TRBJ1-1, with D perhaps TRBD1 (5 bases). Trimming removed 7 bases from V and 12 bases from J, with 18 bases in between. The germline V gene has CDR1 LNHDA and CDR2 SQIVND (reference sequence). The CDR3 loop spans 12 amino acids. CDR3 loop: CASNRGWGGTFF. DNA for the CDR3: TGTGCCAGTAACCGCGGCTGGGGGGGGACTTTCTTT.

The chain carries TRBV7-9 and TRBJ2-7; maybe TRBD1 (5 bases). Germline loops: CDR1 SEHNR, CDR2 FQNEAQ (reference sequence). This CDR3 region has 16 residues. V was clipped by 1 base and J by 0 bases, with 13 bases between them. CDR3: CASSLGQLRSSYEQYF. The CDR3, as DNA: TGTGCCAGCAGCTTAGGACAGCTCAGGAGCTCCTACGAGCAGTACTTC.

The chain links TRBV6-6 to TRBJ1-1, with D uncertain. CDR3 length: 16 residues. Trimming cost V 5 bases and J 1 base, with 17 bases left between them. The germline CDR1 and CDR2 sequences are MNHNY and SVGAGI (reference sequence). The CDR3 protein is CASSPRAGGRNTEAFF. As DNA, the CDR3 is TGTGCCAGCAGTCCAAGAGCGGGAGGGAGGAACACTGAAGCTTTCTTT.

This clone was found once. Written as DNA, the CDR3 is TGTGCCAGTAGTACAGGGAAGTACCAGCCCCAGCATTTT. Translating it yields CASSTGKYQPQHF. The chain couples TRBV19 to TRBJ1-5; D perhaps matches TRBD1 (5 bases). Germline CDR1 reads LNHDA; CDR2 reads SQIVND (reference sequence). Trimming left V 4 bases short and J 7 bases short, with 11 bases between. The CDR3 loop spans 13 amino acids.

The J gene is TRBJ1-5, the V gene TRBV24-1; D gene uncertain. Trimming cost V 3 bases and J 0 bases, with 5 bases left between them. Germline V gives CDR1 KGHDR, CDR2 SFDVKD. The CDR3 is made up of 14 amino acids. CDR3 nucleotides: TGTGCCACCAGTGATCTTCTTAGCAATCAGCCCCAGCATTTT. Residues: CATSDLLSNQPQHF.

The genes are TRBV6-1 and TRBJ1-5; D perhaps matches TRBD1 (6 bases). The CDR3 covers 15 residues. Trimming took 2 bases from V and 5 from J, leaving 13 bases between them. CDR1 MNHNS and CDR2 SASEGT come from the germline V gene. CDR3 nucleotides: TGTGCCAGCAGTGAAAGGGGGAGCTCCTATCAGCCCCAGCATTTT. This translates into CASSERGSSYQPQHF.

The CDR3 reads CASRRGQGYYGYTF. CDR3 nucleotides: TGTGCCAGCAGGAGAGGACAGGGGTATTATGGCTACACCTTC. This chain joins TRBV27 and TRBJ1-2, with TRBD1 matching over 9 bases. The CDR3 extends over 14 amino acids. With 6 bases clipped from V and 5 bases from J, the junction kept 7 bases outside the gene matches. CDR1 is MNHEY and CDR2 is SMNVEV in the germline V gene (reference sequence).

The chain combines TRBV11-2 with TRBJ1-2; perhaps TRBD1 as D (5 bases). This CDR3 has 11 amino acids. The V end was cut by 5 bases, the J end by 8 bases, with 9 bases between. Looked up from germline, CDR1 is SGHAT and CDR2 is FQNNGV. CDR3 coding DNA: TGTGCCAGCAGCCCCCGACAGGGCTACACCTTC. Translated, it gives CASSPRQGYTF.

This clone showed up just a few times. This chain links TRBV5-4 with TRBJ1-3; D unclear. The CDR3 spans 13 residues. Trimming took 2 bases from V and 2 from J, leaving 5 bases between them. Germline V gives CDR1 SGHNT, CDR2 YYREEE (reference sequence). In DNA form, the CDR3 reads TGTGCCAGCAGCTTCGGGACTGGAAACACCATATATTTT. It encodes CASSFGTGNTIYF.

This chain uses TRBV24-1 with TRBJ1-2; D is undetermined. The CDR3 runs to 12 residues. Germline-derived CDR1 and CDR2 are KGHDR and SFDVKD. Trimming left V 5 bases short and J 7 bases short, with 10 bases between. This CDR3 is CATSGGASGYTF. CDR3 bases: TGTGCCACCAGTGGGGGAGCTTCTGGCTACACCTTC.

The chain carries TRBV5-1 and TRBJ1-1; 7 bases match TRBD1. The CDR3 has 13 residues. Looked up from germline, CDR1 is SGHRS and CDR2 is YFSETQ. V shed 3 bases and J 4 bases; nucleotides not matched to a gene: 3. CDR3 protein: CASSSTGVTEAFF. CDR3 in DNA: TGCGCCAGCAGCTCTACAGGGGTCACTGAAGCTTTCTTT. The full variable domain, its missing parts supplied by reference TRBV5-1 and TRBJ1-1, is KAGVTQTPRYLIKTRGQQVTLSCSPISGHRSVSWYQQTPGQGLQFLFEYFSETQRNKGNFPGRFSGRQFSNSRSEMNVSTLELGDSALYLCASSSTGVTEAFFGQGTRLTVV.

This clone was picked up a small number of times. V usage is TRBV7-9 and J usage is TRBJ2-7; 10 bases map to TRBD1. The junction had 5 bases not matched to a gene; V was cut back by 8 bases and J by 1 base. Per germline, CDR1 SEHNR and CDR2 FQNEAQ (reference sequence). The CDR3 covers 14 residues. The CDR3 here is CASGRTGGSYEQYF. DNA for the CDR3: TGTGCCAGCGGTCGGACAGGGGGTTCCTACGAGCAGTACTTC.

This sequence joins TRBV6-5 and TRBJ1-3; TRBD1 matches 10 bases. Germline CDR1 reads MNHEY; CDR2 reads SVGAGI. The CDR3 is 15 residues long. The ends lost 6 bases at V and 3 bases at J; junction bases unmatched: 5. CDR3 sequence (DNA): TGTGCCAGCAGAAGGGACAGGGGAAATGGAAACACCATATATTTT. Encoded protein: CASRRDRGNGNTIYF.